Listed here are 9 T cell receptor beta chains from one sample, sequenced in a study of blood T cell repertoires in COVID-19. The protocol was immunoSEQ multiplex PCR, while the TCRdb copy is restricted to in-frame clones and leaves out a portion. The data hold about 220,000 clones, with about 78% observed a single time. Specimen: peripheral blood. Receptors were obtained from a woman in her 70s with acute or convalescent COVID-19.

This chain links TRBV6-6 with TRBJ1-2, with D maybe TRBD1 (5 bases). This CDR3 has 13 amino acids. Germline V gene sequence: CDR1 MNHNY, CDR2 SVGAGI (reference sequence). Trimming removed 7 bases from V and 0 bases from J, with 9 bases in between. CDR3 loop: CASIKGPNYGYTF. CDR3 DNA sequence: TGTGCCAGCATAAAGGGGCCTAACTATGGCTACACCTTC.

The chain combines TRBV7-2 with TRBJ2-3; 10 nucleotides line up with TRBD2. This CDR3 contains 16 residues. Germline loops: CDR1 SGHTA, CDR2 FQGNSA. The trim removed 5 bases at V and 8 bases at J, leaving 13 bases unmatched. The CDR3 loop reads CASSPRLASGGTTQYF. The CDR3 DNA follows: TGTGCCAGCAGCCCAAGGCTGGCTAGCGGGGGAACTACGCAGTATTTT.

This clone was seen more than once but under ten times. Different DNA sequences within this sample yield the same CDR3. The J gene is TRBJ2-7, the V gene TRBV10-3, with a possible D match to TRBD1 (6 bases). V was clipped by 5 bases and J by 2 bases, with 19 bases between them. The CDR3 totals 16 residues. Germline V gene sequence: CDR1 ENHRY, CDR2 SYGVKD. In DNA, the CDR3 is TGTGCCATCAGTCCTAGGACAGCCAAAACTGCCTACGAGCAGTACTTC. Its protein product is CAISPRTAKTAYEQYF.

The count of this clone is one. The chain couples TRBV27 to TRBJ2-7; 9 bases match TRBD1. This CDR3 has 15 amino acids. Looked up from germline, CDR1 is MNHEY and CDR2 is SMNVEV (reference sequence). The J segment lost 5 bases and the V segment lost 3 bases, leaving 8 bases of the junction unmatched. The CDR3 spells CASSLQQGALHEQYF. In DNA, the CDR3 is TGTGCCAGCAGTTTGCAACAGGGGGCTCTCCACGAGCAGTACTTC.

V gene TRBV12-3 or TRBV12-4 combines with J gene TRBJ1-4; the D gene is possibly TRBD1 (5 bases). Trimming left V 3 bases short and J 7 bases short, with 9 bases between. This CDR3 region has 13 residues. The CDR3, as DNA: TGTGCCAGCAGTTTGACAGTTTCTGAAAAACTGTTTTTT. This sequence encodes CASSLTVSEKLFF.

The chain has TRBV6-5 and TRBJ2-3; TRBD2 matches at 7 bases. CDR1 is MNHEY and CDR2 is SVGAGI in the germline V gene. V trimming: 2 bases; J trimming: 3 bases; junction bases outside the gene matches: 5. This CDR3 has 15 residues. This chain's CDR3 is CASSYGGGGTDTQYF. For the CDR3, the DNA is TGTGCCAGCAGTTACGGCGGGGGAGGGACAGATACGCAGTATTTT.

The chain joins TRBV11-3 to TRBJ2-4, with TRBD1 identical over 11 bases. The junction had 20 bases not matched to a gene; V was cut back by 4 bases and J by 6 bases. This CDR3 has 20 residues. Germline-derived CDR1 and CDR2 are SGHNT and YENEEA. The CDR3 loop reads CASSWWDGQGARGAGNIQYF. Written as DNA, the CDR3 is TGTGCCAGCAGCTGGTGGGACGGACAGGGGGCGCGAGGGGCGGGAAACATTCAGTACTTC.

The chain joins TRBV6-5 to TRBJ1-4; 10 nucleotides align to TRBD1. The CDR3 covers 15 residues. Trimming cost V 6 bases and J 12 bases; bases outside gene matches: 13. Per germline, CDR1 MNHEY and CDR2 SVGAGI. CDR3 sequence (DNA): TGTGCCAGCAGCGCCAGACAGGGGGCCCGGGTAGAACTGTTTTTT. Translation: CASSARQGARVELFF.

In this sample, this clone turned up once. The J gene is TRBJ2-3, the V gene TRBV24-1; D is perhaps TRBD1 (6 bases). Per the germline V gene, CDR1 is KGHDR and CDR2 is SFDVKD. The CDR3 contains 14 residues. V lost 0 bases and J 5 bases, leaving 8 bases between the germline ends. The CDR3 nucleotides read TGTGCCACCAGTGATTTGCGAGGGGGAGATACGCAGTATTTT. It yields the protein CATSDLRGGDTQYF.